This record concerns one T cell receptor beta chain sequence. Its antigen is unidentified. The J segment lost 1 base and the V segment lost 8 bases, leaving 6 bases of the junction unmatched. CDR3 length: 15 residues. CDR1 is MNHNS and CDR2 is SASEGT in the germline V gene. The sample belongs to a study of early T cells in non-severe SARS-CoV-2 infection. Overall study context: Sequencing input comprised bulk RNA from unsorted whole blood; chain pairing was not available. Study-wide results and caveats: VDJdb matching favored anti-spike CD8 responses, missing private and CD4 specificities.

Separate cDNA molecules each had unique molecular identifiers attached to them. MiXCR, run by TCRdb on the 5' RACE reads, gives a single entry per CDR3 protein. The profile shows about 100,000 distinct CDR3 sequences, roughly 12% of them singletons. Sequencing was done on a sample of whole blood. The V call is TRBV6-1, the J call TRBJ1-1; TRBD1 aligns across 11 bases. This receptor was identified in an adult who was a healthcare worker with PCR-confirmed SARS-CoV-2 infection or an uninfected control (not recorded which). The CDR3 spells CASGTGGSPNTEAFF. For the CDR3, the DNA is TGTGCCAGCGGGACAGGGGGATCCCCGAACACTGAAGCTTTCTTT.